A single sample gave rise to the 7 T cell receptor beta chains below, sequenced in a study of blood T cell repertoires in COVID-19. Measured with immunoSEQ multiplex PCR; TCRdb has only the in-frame clones, and not every one. This table has 100,000 or so clones, around 73% appearing once. Sequenced sample: peripheral blood. Source of these receptors: a man aged 60 to 69 with active or convalescent COVID-19.

The chain is built from TRBV9 and TRBJ2-1; 10 positions agree with TRBD2. This CDR3 contains 15 residues. Germline V CDR1 and CDR2: SGDLS, YYNGEE. Germline trimming cut 3 bases from V and 5 bases from J; bases unmatched to any gene: 5. The CDR3, as DNA: TGTGCCAGCAGCGCCCGACTAGCGGGCAACAATGAGCAGTTCTTC. Translated: CASSARLAGNNEQFF.

DNA of the CDR3: TGCGCCAGCAGCCAAGATAGACAGGGGGGCGGTGGCTACACCTTC. It codes for CASSQDRQGGGGYTF. The chain carries TRBV4-1 and TRBJ1-2, with 9 positions matching TRBD1. The germline V gene encodes CDR1 MGHRA and CDR2 YSYEKL. There are 15 residues in the CDR3. The trim removed 0 bases at V and 7 bases at J, leaving 6 bases unmatched.

This sequence joins TRBV19 and TRBJ2-1; 9 bases fit TRBD2. V trimming: 5 bases; J trimming: 1 base; junction bases outside the gene matches: 3. CDR1 and CDR2 from the germline V gene are LNHDA and SQIVND (reference sequence). CDR3 length equals 15 residues. CDR3 DNA sequence: TGTGCCAGTAGTCAGACTAGCGGTTCCTACAATGAGCAGTTCTTC. This gives the protein CASSQTSGSYNEQFF.

This clone was recorded only once. This chain uses TRBV6-5 with TRBJ1-5; a weak D match, TRBD1 (5 bases). Germline V gene sequence: CDR1 MNHEY, CDR2 SVGAGI. The CDR3 extends over 14 amino acids. Trimming cost V 4 bases and J 4 bases, with 11 bases left between them. In DNA form, the CDR3 reads TGTGCCAGCAGTTCATGGCAGGGTAATCAGCCCCAGCATTTT. It codes for CASSSWQGNQPQHF.

The chain joins TRBV7-9 to TRBJ2-2, with a possible D match to TRBD2 (7 bases). This CDR3 comprises 14 residues. V was trimmed by 5 bases and J by 5 bases, leaving 12 bases between them. Per germline, CDR1 SEHNR and CDR2 FQNEAQ (reference sequence). CDR3 in DNA: TGTGCCAGCAGCCCCGGGGGGCTGACCGGGGAGCTGTTTTTT. The encoded protein is CASSPGGLTGELFF.

The chain recombines TRBV19 with TRBJ1-3; D possibly corresponds to TRBD1 (6 bases). Germline CDR1 reads LNHDA; CDR2 reads SQIVND (reference sequence). The V gene lost 9 bases and the J gene lost 0 bases, with 9 bases spanning the gap. There are 13 residues in the CDR3. For the CDR3, the DNA is TGTGCCAGCGGACAGTCCTCTGGAAACACCATATATTTT. Protein sequence: CASGQSSGNTIYF. The whole variable domain, filled in from reference TRBV19 and TRBJ1-3, reads DGGITQSPKYLFRKEGQNVTLSCEQNLNHDAMYWYRQDPGQGLRLIYYSQIVNDFQKGDIAEGYSVSREKKESFPLTVTSAQKNPTAFYLCASGQSSGNTIYFGEGSWLTVV.

The chain is built from TRBV19 and TRBJ2-5; the D gene is possibly TRBD1 (5 bases). CDR1 is LNHDA, CDR2 SQIVND, per germline (reference sequence). This CDR3 is built from 14 residues. The V end was cut by 4 bases, the J end by 2 bases, with 11 bases between. In DNA, the CDR3 is TGTGCCAGTAGTAGGGGCCCAGGGCAAGAGACCCAGTACTTC. It translates to CASSRGPGQETQYF.